Detailed here is one T cell receptor (beta chain). The authors' processing: By means of reference gene primer amplification, nucleated cell counts were estimated. The assay was immunoSEQ multiplex PCR, and TCRdb's table has in-frame clones only and misses some. V and J calls and clone size come straight from that table; D and trimming were deduced from the DNA. The repertoire holds some 200,000 clones, approximately 90% seen once, with about 9.4% in the top ten. This sample is drawn from a study of blood T cell repertoires in COVID-19. For the study at large: The samples span acute and convalescent COVID-19 from the United States, Italy and Spain. PBMCs, B-cell-depleted T cells, or T cells provided the cDNA or gDNA that made up the material.

The clonotype originates from a man younger than 35 with acute COVID-19. The sequenced material came from PBMCs or T cells enriched from blood (not recorded which).

The CDR3 nucleotides read TGTGCCAGCAGCACACACACAGATACGCAGTATTTT. As protein: CASSTHTDTQYF. This rearrangement joins TRBV11-3 to TRBJ2-3, with D hard to call. With 5 bases removed from V and 2 bases from J, the gap between germline ends came to 5 bases. CDR1 SGHNT and CDR2 YENEEA come from the germline V gene. This CDR3 has 12 residues.